The next 28 T cell receptor beta chains were all read from a single sample in a study of CD8+ T cells in alopecia areata. Extraction and reverse transcription of RNA yielded cDNA as the sequencing template. Generated by immunoSEQ multiplex PCR, the TCRdb table keeps only in-frame clones and is missing some. The sample carries 150,000 or so clones, 50% to 60% recorded once. Specimen: CD4+ T cells sorted from blood. The receptor source for this set is a human donor in good health.

This clone was seen only a few times. This chain uses TRBV29-1 with TRBJ1-2, with a weak D call TRBD1 (5 bases). The V end lost 2 bases, the J end lost 4 bases, and 5 bases lay between the germline ends. Germline lookup yields CDR1 SQVTM and CDR2 ANQGSEA. The CDR3 runs to 11 residues. CDR3 sequence: CSVETGYGYTF. The CDR3 DNA follows: TGCAGCGTTGAAACAGGCTATGGCTACACCTTC.

The chain uses TRBV10-3 and TRBJ2-3, with D maybe TRBD2 (6 bases). Germline loops: CDR1 ENHRY, CDR2 SYGVKD. The CDR3 consists of 13 residues. V lost 5 bases and J lost 3, with 9 bases in between. CDR3 in amino acids: CAISPAGTDTQYF. CDR3 bases: TGTGCCATCAGTCCCGCGGGGACAGATACGCAGTATTTT.

The chain uses TRBV10-3 and TRBJ2-7; D may match TRBD1 or TRBD2 (5 bases each). Trimming cost V 7 bases and J 6 bases, with 19 bases left between them. This CDR3 contains 14 residues. Germline V gives CDR1 ENHRY, CDR2 SYGVKD. CDR3 DNA: TGTGCCATCATGGCGATTGGGGGAGCAAGCGAGCAGTACTTC. Protein sequence: CAIMAIGGASEQYF.

The chain links TRBV11-2 to TRBJ2-2, with TRBD2 matching over 8 bases. V lost 5 bases to trimming and J lost 6 bases; unmatched junction nucleotides: 5. The CDR3 spans 14 residues. Germline CDR1 SGHAT, CDR2 FQNNGV. Here the CDR3 DNA reads TGTGCCAGCAGCCCAAGGCGGGGGGCCGGGGAGCTGTTTTTT. Amino acids: CASSPRRGAGELFF.

This clone occurred a few times. The chain links TRBV11-2 to TRBJ1-4; 9 bases fit TRBD1. Germline assignment: CDR1 SGHAT and CDR2 FQNNGV. After removal of 5 bases from V and 5 bases from J, the junction contained 3 bases not matched to a gene. This CDR3 region has 14 residues. DNA for the CDR3: TGTGCCAGCAGCCGACAGGGGGGAAATGAAAAACTGTTTTTT. Protein sequence: CASSRQGGNEKLFF.

The V gene is TRBV28, the J gene TRBJ2-3; 8 bases are a match to TRBD2. Germline V gene lookup returns CDR1 MDHEN and CDR2 SYDVKM. J lost 6 bases, V lost 3 bases, and 17 bases had no gene match. The CDR3 runs to 18 residues. The CDR3 here is CASSFPFILSGIWDTQYF. Written as DNA, the CDR3 is TGTGCCAGCAGTTTCCCTTTTATTCTTAGCGGGATCTGGGATACGCAGTATTTT.

The genes are TRBV14 and TRBJ1-2; a possible D gene is TRBD1 (6 bases). The CDR3 is made up of 14 amino acids. The germline V gene encodes CDR1 SGHDN and CDR2 FVKESK. V was trimmed by 2 bases and J by 8 bases, leaving 15 bases between them. This CDR3 reads CASSQPPGQPGYTF. The CDR3 DNA sequence: TGTGCCAGCAGCCAACCCCCCGGACAGCCGGGCTACACCTTC.

This clone appeared a single time. The chain has TRBV5-1 and TRBJ2-5; D is perhaps TRBD2 (6 bases). CDR1 is SGHRS, CDR2 YFSETQ, per germline. The CDR3 covers 19 residues. V lost 1 base to trimming and J lost 7 bases, with 29 bases between them. The CDR3, as DNA: TGCGCCAGCAGCTTGAGTGTCGGGGGTGGTACCGCTACCACGGGGACCCAGTACTTC. Translating it yields CASSLSVGGGTATTGTQYF.

There are a few counts of this clone. This chain joins TRBV5-1 and TRBJ2-5; D unclear. Between the trimmed V and J ends, which lost 2 bases and 1 base, there was a span of 6 bases. CDR3 length: 13 amino acids. CDR1 and CDR2 from the germline V gene are SGHRS and YFSETQ. CDR3 sequence: CASSFNFQETQYF. The CDR3 DNA reads as TGCGCCAGCAGCTTCAACTTCCAAGAGACCCAGTACTTC.

The rearrangement joins TRBV5-1 to TRBJ2-7; D remains unclear. Trimming stripped 4 bases from V and 3 bases from J, with 14 bases between. This CDR3 has 14 residues. Germline CDR1 reads SGHRS; CDR2 reads YFSETQ. The CDR3 sequence: CASSPGPAIYEQYF. The CDR3 region has the DNA TGCGCCAGCAGCCCCGGCCCGGCCATCTACGAGCAGTACTTC. The full variable domain, in which reference TRBV5-1 and TRBJ2-7 provide the parts outside the CDR3, is KAGVTQTPRYLIKTRGQQVTLSCSPISGHRSVSWYQQTPGQGLQFLFEYFSETQRNKGNFPGRFSGRQFSNSRSEMNVSTLELGDSALYLCASSPGPAIYEQYFGPGTRLTVT.

The chain is built from TRBV25-1 and TRBJ2-3, with 11 bases identical to TRBD2. This CDR3 is 16 amino acids long. The trim removed 2 bases at V and 5 bases at J, leaving 6 bases unmatched. Germline-derived CDR1 and CDR2 are MGHDK and SYGVNS. This CDR3 is CASSEMTSGIGDTQYF. CDR3 bases: TGTGCCAGCAGTGAAATGACTAGCGGGATTGGAGATACGCAGTATTTT. The entire variable domain, with the rest obtained from reference TRBV25-1 and TRBJ2-3, is as follows: EADIYQTPRYLVIGTGKKITLECSQTMGHDKMYWYQQDPGMELHLIHYSYGVNSTEKGDLSSESTVSRIRTEHFPLTLESARPSHTSQYLCASSEMTSGIGDTQYFGPGTRLTVL.

The chain links TRBV5-6 to TRBJ1-5, with D perhaps TRBD1 (6 bases). Trimming left V 2 bases short and J 4 bases short, with 10 bases between. CDR3 length: 14 residues. Germline assignment: CDR1 SGHDT and CDR2 YYEEEE. Here the CDR3 reads CASSFQGWNQPQHF. CDR3 in DNA: TGTGCCAGCAGCTTTCAGGGGTGGAATCAGCCCCAGCATTTT. Variable domain in full (rest from reference TRBV5-6 and TRBJ1-5): DAGVTQSPTHLIKTRGQQVTLRCSPKSGHDTVSWYQQALGQGPQFIFQYYEEEERQRGNFPDRFSGHQFPNYSSELNVNALLLGDSALYLCASSFQGWNQPQHFGDGTRLSIL.

This chain connects TRBV4-1 to TRBJ2-1; no reliable D call. CDR3 size: 11 residues. V was clipped by 7 bases and J by 5 bases, with 6 bases between them. From germline, CDR1 is MGHRA and CDR2 YSYEKL. CDR3 DNA: TGCGCCAGCACTCGGGACAATGAGCAGTTCTTC. This gives the protein CASTRDNEQFF.

The chain couples TRBV27 to TRBJ2-7; 13 bases map to TRBD2. This CDR3 spans 16 amino acids. The V and J ends lost 6 bases and 3 bases, in that order; junction bases with no gene match: 8. CDR1 MNHEY and CDR2 SMNVEV come from the germline V gene (reference sequence). CDR3 sequence reads: CASSRTSGGGSYEQYF. The DNA for the CDR3 is TGTGCCAGCAGCAGGACTAGCGGGGGAGGAAGCTACGAGCAGTACTTC.

This clone occurred a few times. The rearrangement uses TRBV29-1 and TRBJ2-7; TRBD2 is a possible D gene (5 bases). Germline values: CDR1 SQVTM, CDR2 ANQGSEA. This CDR3 is 12 amino acids long. V gave up 5 bases and J gave up 3 bases, with 11 bases separating them. The CDR3 is CSVPGIGYEQYF. In DNA, the CDR3 is TGCAGCGTTCCCGGGATCGGCTACGAGCAGTACTTC.

This clone was recorded a few times. V and J are TRBV5-1 and TRBJ2-7; TRBD2 matches 9 bases. The CDR3 length is 15 residues. The V and J ends lost 3 bases and 3 bases, in that order; junction bases with no gene match: 7. Germline CDR1 reads SGHRS; CDR2 reads YFSETQ. The CDR3 sequence is CASSSGGTSSYEQYF. CDR3 DNA sequence: TGCGCCAGCAGCTCGGGGGGGACTAGCAGCTACGAGCAGTACTTC. Combining the CDR3 with reference TRBV5-1 and TRBJ2-7 gives the whole variable domain KAGVTQTPRYLIKTRGQQVTLSCSPISGHRSVSWYQQTPGQGLQFLFEYFSETQRNKGNFPGRFSGRQFSNSRSEMNVSTLELGDSALYLCASSSGGTSSYEQYFGPGTRLTVT.

The chain is built from TRBV30 and TRBJ1-1, with D possibly being TRBD1 (5 bases). The length of the CDR3 is 11 residues. Germline V CDR1 and CDR2: GTSNPN, SVGIG (reference sequence). The V end lost 6 bases, the J end lost 10 bases, and 15 bases lay between the germline ends. DNA of the CDR3: TGTGCCTGCCTGGGGCTGTACATAGCTTTCTTT. Translating it yields CACLGLYIAFF.

The chain recombines TRBV5-6 with TRBJ2-7; D may be TRBD1 or TRBD2 (5 bases each). V was clipped by 4 bases and J by 2 bases, with 13 bases between them. The CDR3 totals 14 residues. Per germline, CDR1 SGHDT and CDR2 YYEEEE. CDR3: CASSDSGPPYEQYF. CDR3 bases: TGTGCCAGCAGCGACTCGGGGCCCCCCTACGAGCAGTACTTC. Supplemented by reference TRBV5-6 and TRBJ2-7, the full variable domain reads DAGVTQSPTHLIKTRGQQVTLRCSPKSGHDTVSWYQQALGQGPQFIFQYYEEEERQRGNFPDRFSGHQFPNYSSELNVNALLLGDSALYLCASSDSGPPYEQYFGPGTRLTVT.

Concerning this clone itself: The same CDR3 is also encoded by other DNA sequences in this sample. This sequence joins TRBV5-1 and TRBJ1-1; D uncertain. The length of the CDR3 is 14 residues. The V gene lost 2 bases and the J gene lost 2 bases, with 10 bases spanning the gap. The germline V gene encodes CDR1 SGHRS and CDR2 YFSETQ. The CDR3 region is CASSLTASNTEAFF. The CDR3 coding sequence is TGCGCCAGCAGCTTAACAGCCAGCAACACTGAAGCTTTCTTT.

This clone showed up just a few times. The chain combines TRBV30 with TRBJ2-5, with D unclear. The length of the CDR3 is 14 residues. Looked up from germline, CDR1 is GTSNPN and CDR2 is SVGIG (reference sequence). Trimming removed 1 base at V and 5 bases at J, with 14 bases between. The CDR3 loop reads CAWSDGGPWETQYF. The DNA for the CDR3 is TGTGCCTGGAGTGACGGCGGTCCTTGGGAGACCCAGTACTTC.

This clone has a single count. The J gene is TRBJ1-4, the V gene TRBV30; D is perhaps TRBD1 (6 bases). The CDR3 has 14 residues. Trimming left V 6 bases short and J 8 bases short, with 19 bases between. Germline V gene lookup returns CDR1 GTSNPN and CDR2 SVGIG (reference sequence). The CDR3 protein is CACPSGEEGEKLFF. The CDR3 nucleotides read TGTGCCTGTCCATCAGGGGAGGAAGGGGAAAAACTGTTTTTT.

The rearrangement links TRBV29-1 to TRBJ1-2; 7 positions agree with TRBD1. The CDR3 runs 12 residues. Unmatched junction bases numbered 6, after V lost 7 bases and J lost 4 bases. In germline, CDR1 is SQVTM, CDR2 ANQGSEA. Here the CDR3 reads CSAERDSYGYTF. The DNA for the CDR3 is TGCAGCGCAGAGCGGGACAGCTATGGCTACACCTTC.

The rearrangement uses TRBV5-6 and TRBJ2-7; D might be TRBD2 (5 bases). V shed 2 bases and J shed 3 bases, with 15 bases lying between them. The CDR3 length is 15 residues. Germline CDR1 and CDR2: SGHDT and YYEEEE. In nucleotides, the CDR3 is TGTGCCAGCAGCTTTGACGGGGTCGAATTCTACGAGCAGTACTTC. Protein product: CASSFDGVEFYEQYF.

V gene TRBV30 combines with J gene TRBJ2-5, with 7 bases that match TRBD1. V shed 3 bases and J 3 bases; nucleotides not matched to a gene: 7. The CDR3 length is 14 residues. Germline V lookup: CDR1 GTSNPN, CDR2 SVGIG (reference sequence). The CDR3 DNA is TGTGCCTGGAGGACCGGGACAGCGAAAGAGACCCAGTACTTC. This sequence encodes CAWRTGTAKETQYF.

The rearrangement uses TRBV6-5 and TRBJ2-1, with TRBD2 as a possible D gene (6 bases). This CDR3 is built from 15 residues. Per germline, CDR1 MNHEY and CDR2 SVGAGI. Trimming took 8 bases from V and 5 from J, leaving 19 bases between them. The CDR3 spells CASRLEQGRNNEQFF. DNA of the CDR3: TGTGCCAGCCGCCTTGAACAAGGGAGGAACAATGAGCAGTTCTTC.

The chain joins TRBV28 to TRBJ2-3; tentative D call: TRBD2 (5 bases). Trimming took off 7 bases at V and 1 base at J, with 15 bases between the two ends. CDR1 and CDR2 from the germline V gene are MDHEN and SYDVKM. This CDR3 contains 15 residues. CDR3 region: CASKRLRVGTDTQYF. The CDR3 DNA follows: TGTGCCAGCAAACGACTGCGGGTCGGCACAGATACGCAGTATTTT.

The rearrangement uses TRBV9 and TRBJ2-3; D remains ambiguous. This CDR3 is 12 amino acids long. Trimming shortened V by 0 bases and J by 4 bases, and 3 bases separated the two germline ends. Germline V gene lookup returns CDR1 SGDLS and CDR2 YYNGEE. This chain's CDR3 is CASSVDPDTQYF. The DNA for the CDR3 is TGTGCCAGCAGCGTAGACCCAGATACGCAGTATTTT.

This clone was recorded a few times. The J gene is TRBJ2-7, the V gene TRBV2; 9 bases are a match to TRBD1. Germline CDR1 and CDR2: SNHLY and FYNNEI. The CDR3 consists of 15 residues. Losses at the gene ends were 2 bases for V and 6 bases for J; bases not matched to a gene: 8. The CDR3 is CASSERDRAFSEQYF. DNA of the CDR3: TGTGCCAGCAGTGAACGGGACAGGGCATTCAGCGAGCAGTACTTC.